Included here is one TCR beta chain sequence, with context. Its antigen is not identified. These data are taken from a study of post-analysis software for immune sequencing data. Across the whole study: The disease courses covered relapsing-remitting, secondary progressive and progressive-relapsing multiple sclerosis.

Trimming removed 4 bases from V and 6 bases from J; junction bases left unmatched: 5. Germline CDR1 MNHNS, CDR2 SASEGT. The CDR3 consists of 15 residues. Overall study results and limits: The study found TRBV5-6, TRBV5-1 and TRBV20-1 among roughly 5 TRBV segments more frequent in patients than controls. Same-batch preparations were strongly co-clustered by F measure. Controls had significantly higher normalized Chao1 diversity than multiple sclerosis patients.

TCR beta cDNA libraries included unique molecular identifiers. MiXCR, run by TCRdb on the PCR reads, gives a single entry per CDR3 protein. This table has 650,000 to 850,000 distinct CDR3 sequences, about 43% appearing once. The V call is TRBV6-1, the J call TRBJ2-2; 10 bases fit TRBD2. Sequenced: blood. This TCR was sampled from a girl aged 10 to 17 with multiple sclerosis. CDR3 in DNA: TGTGCCAGCAGTGGCTCGCTAGCGGGAGCCGGGGAGCTGTTTTTT. The encoded protein is CASSGSLAGAGELFF.